What follows describes a single TCR beta chain. Its specificity is not known. At one boundary the junction diverges from the germline segment, which might be a read error. This CDR3 has 12 amino acids. Germline loops: CDR1 SNHLY, CDR2 FYNNEI. In the PCR, 60 Vbeta and 13 Jbeta primers were used. The data were produced by immunoSEQ multiplex PCR, yet TCRdb's version contains in-frame clones alone and is incomplete. Of roughly 240,000 clones listed, about 85% are singletons. This specimen comes from a study of cytomegalovirus exposure and HLA in healthy donors. Whole-study findings and limits: At a 0.05 false discovery rate, a later analysis found about 17,000 TCR beta sequences to be associated with HLA alleles.

This sequence was found in a girl aged 2 to 10 in good health and CMV-seronegative. This chain connects TRBV2 to TRBJ2-7; 14 positions match TRBD2. The sequenced material came from PBMCs. The DNA of the CDR3 is TGTGCCAGCAGCCCCGGGACTAGCGGGGGAACATTC. It yields the protein CASSPGTSGGTF.